This passage covers 15 T cell receptor beta chains from one sample sequenced in a study of T cell changes during pregnancy in multiple sclerosis. Clones were read by immunoSEQ multiplex PCR, and TCRdb kept only the in-frame ones, dropping some. The table lists roughly 75,000 clones, just over 90% of them singletons. The specimen comprised peripheral blood, sampled after pregnancy. The receptors were sampled from a female donor in good health, enrolled as a control in a pregnancy study.

This clone showed up just once. The chain employs TRBV2 and TRBJ2-7; D remains unclear. Germline assignment: CDR1 SNHLY and CDR2 FYNNEI. This CDR3 is 12 amino acids long. Trimming removed 1 base from V and 5 bases from J, with 6 bases in between. The CDR3 protein is CASSEVTHEQYF. The CDR3 coding sequence is TGTGCCAGCAGTGAAGTCACTCACGAGCAGTACTTC.

This clone is medium-sized by share. The chain combines TRBV28 with TRBJ1-2; the D gene is possibly TRBD1 (6 bases). This CDR3 is 10 amino acids long. V lost 8 bases to trimming and J lost 13 bases, with 14 bases between them. Germline CDR1 and CDR2: MDHEN and SYDVKM. The CDR3 spells CASRGTSFTF. Here the CDR3 DNA reads TGTGCCAGCCGTGGGACATCTTTCACCTTC.

The V and J genes are TRBV7-3 and TRBJ1-1; D not certain. The CDR3 is 14 residues long. The V and J ends lost 2 bases and 4 bases respectively, with 11 bases between them. Germline V gene lookup returns CDR1 SGHTA and CDR2 FQGTGA. The CDR3: CASSLLGVGTEAFF. CDR3 in DNA: TGTGCCAGCAGCTTACTCGGGGTGGGCACTGAAGCTTTCTTT.

CDR3 region: CASSSPRKGQLNSPLHF. CDR3 DNA sequence: TGTGCCAGCAGCTCTCCGCGGAAGGGACAGCTTAATTCACCCCTCCACTTT. The chain couples TRBV7-8 to TRBJ1-6; 7 nucleotides agree with TRBD1. The V gene end was trimmed by 4 bases and the J gene end by 6 bases; junction bases not matched to a gene: 12. This CDR3 is 17 amino acids long. Germline V CDR1 and CDR2: SGHVS, FQNEAQ.

The gene calls are TRBV6-5 and TRBJ1-5, with D hard to call. Trimming shortened V by 2 bases and J by 7 bases, and 9 bases separated the two germline ends. The germline CDR1 and CDR2 sequences are MNHEY and SVGAGI. This CDR3 is 13 amino acids long. CDR3 sequence (DNA): TGTGCCAGCAGTTACAACAACAAGCAGCCCCAGCATTTT. It encodes CASSYNNKQPQHF.

V and J are TRBV4-3 and TRBJ2-1, with 12 bases aligning to TRBD2. Germline loops: CDR1 LGHNA, CDR2 YSLEER. This CDR3 has 17 residues. J was trimmed by 2 bases and V by 3 bases; bases with no gene match: 5. The CDR3 spells CASSHGLAGSPYNEQFF. The CDR3, as DNA: TGCGCCAGCAGCCACGGACTAGCGGGATCCCCCTACAATGAGCAGTTCTTC.

The V call is TRBV27, the J call TRBJ2-5; weak D call: TRBD2 (6 bases). Germline assignment: CDR1 MNHEY and CDR2 SMNVEV (reference sequence). CDR3 size: 15 residues. V was trimmed by 1 base and J by 2 bases, leaving 11 bases between them. The chain's CDR3 is CASSLLRGKQETQYF. The CDR3, as DNA: TGTGCCAGCAGTTTATTGCGGGGCAAGCAAGAGACCCAGTACTTC.

The chain recombines TRBV5-1 with TRBJ2-5; 7 positions match TRBD2. V was clipped by 1 base and J by 2 bases; unmatched bases: 5. The CDR3 runs 15 residues. CDR1 SGHRS and CDR2 YFSETQ come from the germline V gene. DNA of the CDR3: TGCGCCAGCAGCTTGACACTAGCGTTGCAAGAGACCCAGTACTTC. Its protein product is CASSLTLALQETQYF.

The V and J genes are TRBV6-1 and TRBJ2-6, with D unclear. This CDR3 is 14 amino acids long. V was cut by 7 bases and J by 0 bases, with 7 bases left in between. Germline-derived CDR1 and CDR2 are MNHNS and SASEGT. CDR3 DNA: TGTGCCAGCACACAGAGCTCTGGGGCCAACGTCCTGACTTTC. It specifies CASTQSSGANVLTF.

The chain has TRBV2 and TRBJ1-4; weak D call: TRBD1 (6 bases). CDR1 is SNHLY, CDR2 FYNNEI, per germline. V was trimmed by 5 bases and J by 7 bases, leaving 14 bases between them. This CDR3 is 14 amino acids long. The CDR3 sequence: CASSRQAGSEKLFF. CDR3 sequence (DNA): TGTGCCAGCAGTCGACAGGCCGGTAGTGAAAAACTGTTTTTT.

The chain has TRBV4-2 and TRBJ1-1; 8 bases agree with TRBD1. This CDR3 has 15 residues. V dropped 1 base and J dropped 0; count of bases not matched to a gene: 1. Germline V gene data show CDR1 as LGHNA and CDR2 as YNFKEQ. The CDR3: CASSQGDRMNTEAFF. The CDR3 DNA is TGTGCCAGCAGCCAAGGGGACAGGATGAACACTGAAGCTTTCTTT.

The V gene is TRBV19, the J gene TRBJ1-4; D is perhaps TRBD1 (5 bases). The CDR3 covers 17 residues. Per germline, CDR1 LNHDA and CDR2 SQIVND (reference sequence). V shed 7 bases and J shed 4 bases, with 22 bases lying between them. The CDR3 reads CASTVRMRGRYNEKLFF. CDR3 nucleotides: TGTGCCAGTACGGTTCGCATGCGGGGACGGTATAATGAAAAACTGTTTTTT.

The chain couples TRBV6-1 to TRBJ1-3; 7 nucleotides align to TRBD1. CDR1 and CDR2 (germline): MNHNS, SASEGT. The CDR3 totals 15 residues. J was trimmed by 2 bases and V by 1 base; bases with no gene match: 2. In DNA, the CDR3 is TGTGCCAGCAGTGAAGAAGGGGGCCCTGGAAACACCATATATTTT. Its translation is CASSEEGGPGNTIYF.

The V and J genes are TRBV5-6 and TRBJ2-7; D remains unclear. The CDR3 totals 13 residues. Germline V lookup: CDR1 SGHDT, CDR2 YYEEEE. The V gene lost 6 bases and the J gene lost 0 bases, with 10 bases spanning the gap. CDR3 sequence reads: CASTLQFSYEQYF. The CDR3 DNA sequence: TGTGCCAGCACATTACAGTTCTCCTACGAGCAGTACTTC.

V gene TRBV29-1 combines with J gene TRBJ1-2, with 8 bases aligning to TRBD1. Per the germline V gene, CDR1 is SQVTM and CDR2 is ANQGSEA. The CDR3 covers 15 residues. Trimming removed 4 bases from V and 4 bases from J; junction bases left unmatched: 11. The DNA for the CDR3 is TGCAGCGTTGTCCCGGGACAGGAAGGTTTCTATGGCTACACCTTC. Its protein product is CSVVPGQEGFYGYTF.